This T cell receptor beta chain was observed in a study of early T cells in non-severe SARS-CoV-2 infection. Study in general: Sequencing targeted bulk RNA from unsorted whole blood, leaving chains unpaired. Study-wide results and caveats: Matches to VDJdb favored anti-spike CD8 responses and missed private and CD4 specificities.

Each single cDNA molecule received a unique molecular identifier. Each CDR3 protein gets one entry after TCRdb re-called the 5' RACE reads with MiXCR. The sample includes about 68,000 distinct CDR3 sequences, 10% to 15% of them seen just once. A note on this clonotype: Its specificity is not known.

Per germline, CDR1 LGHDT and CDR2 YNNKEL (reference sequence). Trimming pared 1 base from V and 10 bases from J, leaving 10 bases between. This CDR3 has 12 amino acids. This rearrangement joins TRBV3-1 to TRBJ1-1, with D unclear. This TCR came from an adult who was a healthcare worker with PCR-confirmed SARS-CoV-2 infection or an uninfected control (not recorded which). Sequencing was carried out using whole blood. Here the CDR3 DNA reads TGTGCCAGCAGCCAAGGGAATTCGGTAGCTTTCTTT. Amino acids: CASSQGNSVAFF.